This T cell receptor beta chain was sequenced for a study of T cells in Graves' hyperthyroidism and ophthalmopathy. The CDR3 covers 15 residues. V shed 1 base, J shed 2 bases, and the junction held 4 bases outside the gene matches. CDR1 is MNHEY, CDR2 SMNVEV, per germline (reference sequence). There were TCR beta CDR3 regions amplified from RNA transcripts. A set of HTBI primers served as the primers for a first-round RT-PCR of the TCR CDR3. MiXCR, run by TCRdb on the multiplex PCR reads, gives a single entry per CDR3 protein. The sample carries about 530,000 distinct CDR3 sequences, 15% to 20% recorded once. Ophthalmopathy patients showed a Clinical Activity Score of at least 3, NOSPECS grade of at least 4 and duration under 3 months. Patients were excluded because of uncontrolled infection, other autoimmune disease, pregnancy or lactation. Diagnoses used clinical symptoms, serum thyroxine and TRAb, thyroid ultrasound and orbital computed tomography.

Sequencing was performed on blood. The chain employs TRBV27 and TRBJ2-7, with 8 nucleotides matching TRBD2. The receptor was isolated from a young woman with Graves' ophthalmopathy. CDR3 in amino acids: CASSLLVGRAYEQYF. The CDR3, as DNA: TGTGCCAGCAGTTTATTGGTCGGGAGGGCCTACGAGCAGTACTTC.